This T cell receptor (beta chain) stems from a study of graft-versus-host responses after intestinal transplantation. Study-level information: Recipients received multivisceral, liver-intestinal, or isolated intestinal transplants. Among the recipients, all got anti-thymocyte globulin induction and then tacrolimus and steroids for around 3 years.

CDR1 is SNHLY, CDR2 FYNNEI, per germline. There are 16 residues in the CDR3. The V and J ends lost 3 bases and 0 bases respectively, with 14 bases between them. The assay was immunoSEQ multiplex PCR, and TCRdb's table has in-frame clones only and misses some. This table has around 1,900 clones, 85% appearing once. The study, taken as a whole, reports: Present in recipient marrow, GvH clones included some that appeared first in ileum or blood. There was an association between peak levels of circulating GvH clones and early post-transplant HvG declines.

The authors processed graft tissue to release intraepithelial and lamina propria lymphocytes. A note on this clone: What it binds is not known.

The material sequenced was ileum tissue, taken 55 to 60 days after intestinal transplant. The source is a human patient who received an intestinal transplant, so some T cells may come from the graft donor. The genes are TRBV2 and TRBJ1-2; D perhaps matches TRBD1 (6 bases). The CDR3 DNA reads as TGTGCCAGCAGTGATAGTACAGGGTGGGCTAACTATGGCTACACCTTC. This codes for CASSDSTGWANYGYTF. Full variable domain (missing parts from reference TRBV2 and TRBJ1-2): EPEVTQTPSHQVTQMGQEVILRCVPISNHLYFYWYRQILGQKVEFLVSFYNNEISEKSEIFDDQFSVERPDGSNFTLKIRSTKLEDSAMYFCASSDSTGWANYGYTFGSGTRLTVV.